The subject of this entry is one T cell receptor (beta chain). This clone was picked up a small number of times. Its antigen is still unknown. The input lacks base qualities; no much larger clone sits a single base away. Germline trimming: 5 bases from V, 8 bases from J; junction bases outside gene matches: 6. Measured from the cysteine to the phenylalanine, the CDR3 is 13 residues long. Here the CDR3 DNA is all that survives: 39 bases in frame from base 1. CDR1 and CDR2, per the germline V gene (reference sequence), are LNHDA and SQIVND. Preparation of the library involved the immunoSEQ multiplex PCR assay. Processing in the source paper ran as follows. A statistical classification framework was built for diagnosing cytomegalovirus status from the catalog of TCR beta chain sequences. The source is immuneACCESS, and TCRdb retained only in-frame sequences with V and J called. Part of the clones is not carried over; for the studies checked, unresolved V genes explain less than half of this, and the remainder is unexplained. From that table come the V and J calls and clone size; the DNA was used to work out D and trimming. The sample table holds 99,000 or so clones, of which more than 85% were seen once. In total, the top ten clones hold around 3.6% of the sample.

This sample is drawn from a study of cytomegalovirus exposure and HLA in healthy donors (dated 2017 in TCRdb). In terms of the full investigation: The 550 to 750 repertoires of the first cohort and the approximately 110 validation repertoires were produced on the same platform, according to a later analysis. The aim of the study was to test whether cataloging public T cell receptors could identify signatures of past pathogen exposure. To predict cytomegalovirus infection status, the study combined high-throughput TCR immunosequencing, statistical association of individual TCRs with disease status, and machine learning. A separate validation cohort of 100 to 150 different subjects was used in addition to the approximately 700-subject first cohort. Broader findings and caveats from the paper: In a later analysis, TCRs clustered in the first cohort were found to also tend to co-occur in the approximately 110 validation repertoires, with 90% to 95% of cluster scores above 0. Across donors, most TCR sequences were observed very rarely, whereas some public TCRs were present in many individuals. A total of 150 to 200 TCR beta chains were listed by the study as associated with cytomegalovirus. A later analysis had no HLA typing for the validation cohort, so co-occurrence there was scored across all 120 or so repertoires. Cytomegalovirus status was reported to be diagnosed by the classifier with high specificity and sensitivity in both the original and validation cohorts. According to the authors, the approach could potentially be generalized to other disease states and immunological phenotypes. Three of the identified cytomegalovirus-associated TCR beta chains were confirmed in vitro to be specific for cytomegalovirus antigens.

Separate from the roughly 630-subject first cohort, the validation cohort of 90 to 150 subjects was the group to which the donors belonged. Recombination joined TRBV19 with TRBJ2-7, with 10 bases matching TRBD1. Material for sequencing was PBMCs. This clonotype originated in a woman aged 18-29 years in good health and CMV-seropositive. DNA sequence: TGTGCCAGTAGTCCGGACAGGGGGGTTCAGCAGTACTTC. Translated, it gives CASSPDRGVQQYF.